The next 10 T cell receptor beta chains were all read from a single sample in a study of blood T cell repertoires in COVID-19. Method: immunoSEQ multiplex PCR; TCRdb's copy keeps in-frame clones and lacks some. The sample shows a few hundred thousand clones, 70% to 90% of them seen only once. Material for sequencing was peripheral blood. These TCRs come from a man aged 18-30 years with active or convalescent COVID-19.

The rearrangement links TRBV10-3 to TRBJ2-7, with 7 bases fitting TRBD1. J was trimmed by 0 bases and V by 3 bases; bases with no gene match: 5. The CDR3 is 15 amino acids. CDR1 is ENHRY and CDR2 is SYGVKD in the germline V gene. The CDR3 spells CAISERGRDSYEQYF. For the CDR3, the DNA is TGTGCCATCAGTGAAAGGGGGCGAGACTCCTACGAGCAGTACTTC.

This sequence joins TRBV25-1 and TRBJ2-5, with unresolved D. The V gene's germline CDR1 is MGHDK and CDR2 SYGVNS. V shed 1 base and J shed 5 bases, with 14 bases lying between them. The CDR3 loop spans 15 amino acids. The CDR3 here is CASSESRPPTETQYF. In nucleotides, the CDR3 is TGTGCCAGCAGTGAATCCCGCCCGCCGACTGAGACCCAGTACTTC.

The CDR3 DNA follows: TGTGCCAGTAGTATTCAGGGGGCGACTGAAGCTTTCTTT. Protein sequence: CASSIQGATEAFF. The chain employs TRBV19 and TRBJ1-1; 8 positions match TRBD1. With 3 bases clipped from V and 5 bases from J, the junction kept 2 bases outside the gene matches. The germline V gene has CDR1 LNHDA and CDR2 SQIVND (reference sequence). The CDR3 is 13 residues long.

As DNA, the CDR3 is TGTGCCAGCAGGGGAGACGGAATCACAGATACGCAGTATTTT. It is translated as CASRGDGITDTQYF. The chain recombines TRBV6-5 with TRBJ2-3; D possibly corresponds to TRBD2 (5 bases). Trimming left V 6 bases short and J 2 bases short, with 12 bases between. This CDR3 has 14 residues. In germline, CDR1 is MNHEY, CDR2 SVGAGI.

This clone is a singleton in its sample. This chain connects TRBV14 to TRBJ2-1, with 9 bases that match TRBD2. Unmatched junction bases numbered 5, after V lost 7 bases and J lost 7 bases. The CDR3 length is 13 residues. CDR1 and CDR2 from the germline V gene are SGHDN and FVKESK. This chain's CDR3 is CASKFSGSNEQFF. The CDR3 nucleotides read TGTGCCAGCAAATTTAGCGGGAGTAATGAGCAGTTCTTC.

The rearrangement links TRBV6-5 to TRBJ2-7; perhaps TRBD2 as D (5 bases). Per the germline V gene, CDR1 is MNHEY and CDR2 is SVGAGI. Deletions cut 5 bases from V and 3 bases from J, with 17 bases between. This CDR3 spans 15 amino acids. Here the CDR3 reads CASSLTSPPHYEQYF. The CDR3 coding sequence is TGTGCCAGCAGTCTCACTAGTCCCCCCCACTACGAGCAGTACTTC.

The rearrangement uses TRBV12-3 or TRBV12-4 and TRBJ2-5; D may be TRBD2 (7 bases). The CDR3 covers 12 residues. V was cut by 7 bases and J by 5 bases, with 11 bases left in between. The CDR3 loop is CASTRGGETQYF. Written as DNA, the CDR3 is TGTGCCAGCACTAGGGGGGGGGAGACCCAGTACTTC.

CDR3 in DNA: TGTGCCAGCAGTAACGGGGGACTAATGGGCGAAAAACTGTTTTTT. It is translated as CASSNGGLMGEKLFF. The rearrangement uses TRBV25-1 and TRBJ1-4, with a tentative D call TRBD1 (5 bases). This CDR3 is built from 15 residues. Trimming cost V 5 bases and J 8 bases, with 18 bases left between them. Looked up from germline, CDR1 is MGHDK and CDR2 is SYGVNS.

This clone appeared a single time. CDR3 bases: TGTGCCAGCAGCTCAATGGGGACAGGAGAAGCCAAAAACATTCAGTACTTC. Protein sequence: CASSSMGTGEAKNIQYF. The genes are TRBV7-9 and TRBJ2-4; 8 nucleotides line up with TRBD1. The CDR3 totals 17 residues. The trim removed 4 bases at V and 0 bases at J, leaving 8 bases unmatched. Germline values: CDR1 SEHNR, CDR2 FQNEAQ (reference sequence).

The CDR3 nucleotides are TGCGCCAGCAGCCAAACAGACAGGGGTCATTCACCCCTCCACTTT. This encodes CASSQTDRGHSPLHF. The genes are TRBV4-3 and TRBJ1-6; 8 bases are shared with TRBD1. Trimming removed 2 bases from V and 8 bases from J; junction bases left unmatched: 5. CDR3 length: 15 amino acids. Germline CDR1 is LGHNA and CDR2 is YSLEER.